A single sample is the source of the 21 T cell receptor beta chains below, sequenced in a study of blood T cell repertoires in COVID-19. TCRdb's table, derived via immunoSEQ multiplex PCR, lists solely in-frame clones and lacks some. The sample includes 130,000 or so clones, about three quarters of them seen just once. What was sequenced was peripheral blood. These receptors all come from a man aged 45 to 65 with acute or convalescent COVID-19.

The chain links TRBV5-1 to TRBJ1-1; D remains ambiguous. Germline CDR1 reads SGHRS; CDR2 reads YFSETQ. The length of the CDR3 is 12 residues. The V end lost 5 bases, the J end lost 3 bases, and 8 bases lay between the germline ends. The CDR3 sequence: CASRSGDTEAFF. The CDR3, as DNA: TGCGCCAGCAGATCCGGGGACACTGAAGCTTTCTTT.

This clone was seen at least ten times. The chain carries TRBV29-1 and TRBJ2-1, with 8 bases fitting TRBD2. The CDR3 has 14 residues. Germline lookup yields CDR1 SQVTM and CDR2 ANQGSEA. Trimming took 3 bases from V and 8 from J; bases not matched to a gene: 9. CDR3 sequence: CSVDPASGGDEQFF. The CDR3 DNA sequence: TGCAGCGTTGACCCAGCCTCGGGAGGGGATGAGCAGTTCTTC.

The gene calls are TRBV18 and TRBJ1-1; 9 bases align to TRBD1. The CDR3 extends over 17 amino acids. Trimming removed 5 bases from V and 3 bases from J; junction bases left unmatched: 13. CDR1 is KGHSH, CDR2 LQKENI, per germline. The CDR3 sequence is CASSLPGQGSSDTEAFF. The CDR3 coding sequence is TGTGCCAGCTCATTACCGGGACAGGGTTCGTCGGACACTGAAGCTTTCTTT.

This clone was picked up a small number of times. The V gene is TRBV12-3 or TRBV12-4, the J gene TRBJ1-1; 11 nucleotides match TRBD1. The CDR3 length is 11 residues. The CDR3 sequence is CGRDRGTEAFF. The CDR3, as DNA: TGTGGGCGGGACAGGGGGACTGAAGCTTTCTTT.

The CDR3 coding sequence is TGCGCCAGCAGCTTGGGAGCAGATACGCAGTATTTT. It yields the protein CASSLGADTQYF. The rearrangement joins TRBV5-1 to TRBJ2-3; D gene uncertain. CDR3 length: 12 amino acids. V was shortened by 0 bases and J by 4 bases, with 3 bases between the two germline ends. Germline V gene lookup returns CDR1 SGHRS and CDR2 YFSETQ.

The chain carries TRBV25-1 and TRBJ1-1, with 8 bases identical to TRBD1. V was clipped by 6 bases and J by 8 bases; unmatched bases: 8. The length of the CDR3 is 13 residues. From germline, CDR1 is MGHDK and CDR2 SYGVNS. This CDR3 reads CASRGTGPTEAFF. The CDR3 DNA follows: TGTGCCAGCAGGGGGACAGGACCTACCGAAGCTTTCTTT.

This sequence joins TRBV5-4 and TRBJ1-1; D might be TRBD1 (6 bases). Germline V gives CDR1 SGHNT, CDR2 YYREEE (reference sequence). V was clipped by 4 bases and J by 0 bases, with 13 bases between them. The CDR3 sequence is 15 residues long. As DNA, the CDR3 is TGTGCCAGCAGCCCGGGACATGTCATGAACACTGAAGCTTTCTTT. It is translated as CASSPGHVMNTEAFF.

This chain connects TRBV18 to TRBJ1-3; D gene uncertain. The V end was cut by 0 bases, the J end by 2 bases, with 8 bases between. The CDR3 runs 15 residues. The germline V gene has CDR1 KGHSH and CDR2 LQKENI. CDR3 nucleotide sequence: TGTGCCAGCTCACCACCCGCCGGGGCTGGAAACACCATATATTTT. It codes for CASSPPAGAGNTIYF.

V gene TRBV28 combines with J gene TRBJ2-7; TRBD1 aligns across 12 bases. The V segment lost 4 bases and the J segment 4 bases; nucleotides outside the gene matches: 5. CDR3 length: 15 amino acids. CDR1 and CDR2 (germline): MDHEN, SYDVKM. CDR3 sequence (DNA): TGTGCCAGCAGTTCAGGGACAGGGGGCAGTTACGAGCAGTACTTC. Amino acid sequence: CASSSGTGGSYEQYF.

The chain links TRBV5-4 to TRBJ1-1; D possibly corresponds to TRBD1 (5 bases). Germline CDR1 and CDR2: SGHNT and YYREEE (reference sequence). Trimming left V 4 bases short and J 1 base short, with 8 bases between. This CDR3 has 13 residues. The CDR3 DNA follows: TGTGCCAGCAGCCACGACAGGAACACTGAAGCTTTCTTT. This gives the protein CASSHDRNTEAFF.

V usage is TRBV28 and J usage is TRBJ2-7, with no clear D. Germline CDR1 and CDR2: MDHEN and SYDVKM. The CDR3 runs to 12 residues. Trimming shortened V by 7 bases and J by 7 bases, and 14 bases separated the two germline ends. CDR3 nucleotides: TGTGCCAGCACAGGTTCGCGTGGGGAGCAGTACGTC. Translated, it gives CASTGSRGEQYV.

The gene calls are TRBV15 and TRBJ1-5; D unresolved. Germline lookup yields CDR1 LNHNV and CDR2 YYDKDF (reference sequence). The V end lost 0 bases, the J end lost 3 bases, and 9 bases lay between the germline ends. The CDR3 is 15 amino acids. In DNA, the CDR3 is TGTGCCACCAGCAGAGACCAGGCACCCAATCAGCCCCAGCATTTT. Residues: CATSRDQAPNQPQHF.

The chain employs TRBV29-1 and TRBJ2-3, with no clear D. Germline lookup yields CDR1 SQVTM and CDR2 ANQGSEA. The CDR3 loop spans 12 amino acids. V lost 4 bases and J lost 2, with 7 bases in between. The CDR3: CSVVRPTDTQYF. In DNA form, the CDR3 reads TGCAGCGTTGTCAGGCCCACAGATACGCAGTATTTT.

The chain combines TRBV7-6 with TRBJ2-1, with D unclear. The V end was cut by 5 bases, the J end by 6 bases, with 11 bases between. The CDR3 is 13 residues long. Looked up from germline, CDR1 is SGHVS and CDR2 is FNYEAQ. CDR3 amino acids: CASSPRMTNEQFF. The DNA of the CDR3 is TGTGCCAGCAGCCCTAGAATGACCAATGAGCAGTTCTTC.

This clone was observed a handful of times. The J gene is TRBJ1-3, the V gene TRBV7-9, with a possible D match to TRBD1 (5 bases). V shed 2 bases and J shed 0 bases, with 17 bases lying between them. The germline V gene encodes CDR1 SEHNR and CDR2 FQNEAQ (reference sequence). This CDR3 contains 18 residues. The CDR3 region is CASSLLSPGRASGNTIYF. CDR3 nucleotide sequence: TGTGCCAGCAGCTTATTGTCCCCTGGCAGGGCCTCTGGAAACACCATATATTTT.

V gene TRBV29-1 combines with J gene TRBJ1-4; a possible D gene is TRBD1 (6 bases). CDR3 length: 13 amino acids. The V and J ends lost 7 bases and 6 bases respectively, with 15 bases between them. Germline CDR1 reads SQVTM; CDR2 reads ANQGSEA. CDR3 sequence reads: CSGKQGSDEKLFF. DNA for the CDR3: TGCAGCGGTAAACAGGGTTCGGATGAAAAACTGTTTTTT.

V usage is TRBV13 and J usage is TRBJ1-4; TRBD1 agrees at 7 bases. This CDR3 is 17 amino acids long. Trimming cost V 3 bases and J 5 bases; bases outside gene matches: 12. Germline CDR1 PRHDT, CDR2 FYEKMQ (reference sequence). The CDR3 DNA reads TGTGCCAGCAGCTTTTACCGTGGGGGACAGCAAAATGAAAAACTGTTTTTT. Its translation is CASSFYRGGQQNEKLFF.

This rearrangement joins TRBV10-3 to TRBJ1-1; a weak D match, TRBD1 (5 bases). With 10 bases removed from V and 4 bases from J, the gap between germline ends came to 16 bases. The CDR3 consists of 13 residues. The germline V gene has CDR1 ENHRY and CDR2 SYGVKD. The CDR3 DNA reads as TGTGCCACCAGCGGGGGAGACGGCACTGAAGCTTTCTTT. Its protein is CATSGGDGTEAFF.

The chain carries TRBV28 and TRBJ2-1; 11 bases are shared with TRBD2. This CDR3 has 15 residues. After removal of 6 bases from V and 7 bases from J, the junction contained 8 bases not matched to a gene. Germline loops: CDR1 MDHEN, CDR2 SYDVKM. The CDR3 nucleotides read TGTGCCAGCAGCCTTCTCCTAGCGGGGGGTAATGAGCAGTTCTTC. This sequence encodes CASSLLLAGGNEQFF.

This clone was recorded once. CDR3 nucleotides: TGTGCCATCAGCATGACAGGACGAGAGGGGCAGTTCTTC. Translation: CAISMTGREGQFF. The J gene is TRBJ2-1, the V gene TRBV10-3, with a tentative D call TRBD1 (6 bases). The CDR3 covers 13 residues. Germline CDR1 and CDR2: ENHRY and SYGVKD. Deletions cut 6 bases from V and 12 bases from J, with 18 bases between.

In its sample, this clone was seen a few times. The chain uses TRBV13 and TRBJ2-1, with 7 bases aligning to TRBD1. V gave up 5 bases and J gave up 5 bases; unmatched junction bases: 6. Germline CDR1 and CDR2: PRHDT and FYEKMQ (reference sequence). The CDR3 runs to 14 residues. In nucleotides, the CDR3 is TGTGCCAGCAGCGGGTGGGGACAGAACAATGAGCAGTTCTTC. Translating it yields CASSGWGQNNEQFF.